These 18 T cell receptor beta chains came from one sample sequenced in a study of OX40 agonist ivuxolimab in advanced cancers. TCRdb's copy holds only in-frame clones and misses some; the assay was immunoSEQ multiplex PCR. The sample consists of tens of thousands of clones, approximately 88% of them appearing once. Sequenced material: CD4+ or CD8+ T cells sorted from blood, taken in a trial of the OX40 agonist ivuxolimab. These receptor sequences come from an adult with an advanced solid tumor such as melanoma, head and neck, liver or kidney cancer.

This chain connects TRBV28 to TRBJ2-7; TRBD1 agrees at 11 bases. CDR3 length: 16 amino acids. Germline loops: CDR1 MDHEN, CDR2 SYDVKM. J gave up 5 bases and V 5 bases, and 11 bases lay outside the gene matches. The CDR3 sequence is CASSPSGTGGFHEQYV. CDR3 coding DNA: TGTGCCAGCAGTCCATCCGGGACAGGGGGGTTTCACGAGCAGTACGTC.

This chain uses TRBV27 with TRBJ1-1; TRBD1 matches 7 bases. Germline V CDR1 and CDR2: MNHEY, SMNVEV (reference sequence). This CDR3 contains 14 residues. Germline trimming cut 2 bases from V and 4 bases from J; bases unmatched to any gene: 4. The CDR3 DNA reads as TGTGCCAGCAGTTTAAGACAGGGCGGCACTGAAGCTTTCTTT. Protein sequence: CASSLRQGGTEAFF.

The chain employs TRBV5-4 and TRBJ1-6; D uncertain. The CDR3 runs to 14 residues. The V and J ends lost 4 bases and 7 bases respectively, with 12 bases between them. Germline-derived CDR1 and CDR2 are SGHNT and YYREEE (reference sequence). As DNA, the CDR3 is TGTGCCAGCAGCCCCGACCTACAGAATTCACCCCTCCACTTT. Protein: CASSPDLQNSPLHF.

V and J are TRBV9 and TRBJ2-3; TRBD2 agrees at 8 bases. The CDR3 runs 14 residues. V lost 4 bases and J lost 2; bases outside the gene matches: 3. Germline V gene data show CDR1 as SGDLS and CDR2 as YYNGEE. The CDR3 reads CASSPGGITDTQYF. The CDR3 DNA sequence: TGTGCCAGCAGCCCGGGGGGGATCACAGATACGCAGTATTTT.

The chain carries TRBV16 and TRBJ2-7; 7 nucleotides line up with TRBD1. From germline, CDR1 is KGHSY and CDR2 FQNENV. This CDR3 has 16 amino acids. V trimming: 2 bases; J trimming: 2 bases; junction bases outside the gene matches: 9. This chain's CDR3 is CASSQMSTGDPYEQYF. CDR3 DNA sequence: TGTGCCAGCAGCCAAATGAGTACAGGGGACCCCTACGAGCAGTACTTC.

The chain couples TRBV5-4 to TRBJ2-2, with D perhaps matching TRBD2 (5 bases). Trimming shortened V by 0 bases and J by 4 bases, and 7 bases separated the two germline ends. The CDR3 covers 14 residues. The germline V gene encodes CDR1 SGHNT and CDR2 YYREEE (reference sequence). CDR3 bases: TGTGCCAGCAGCTTGGTTGCGGGCACCGGGGAGCTGTTTTTT. Its translation: CASSLVAGTGELFF.

This clone was seen a handful of times. The rearrangement joins TRBV27 to TRBJ2-7, with D maybe TRBD1 (5 bases). The CDR3 length is 13 residues. CDR1 and CDR2 from the germline V gene are MNHEY and SMNVEV (reference sequence). V shed 6 bases and J shed 2 bases, with 11 bases lying between them. Here the CDR3 reads CASRSGSAYEQYF. The DNA of the CDR3 is TGTGCCAGCAGGTCAGGGTCCGCCTACGAGCAGTACTTC.

This clone turned up a few times. The rearrangement uses TRBV28 and TRBJ1-1; 7 bases map to TRBD1. Germline lookup yields CDR1 MDHEN and CDR2 SYDVKM. V lost 4 bases and J lost 1; bases outside the gene matches: 0. CDR3 size: 13 residues. The CDR3 sequence is CASSWTGNTEAFF. CDR3 in DNA: TGTGCCAGCAGTTGGACAGGGAACACTGAAGCTTTCTTT.

This clone was observed a single time. J is TRBJ2-5 and V is TRBV9; 11 nucleotides line up with TRBD1. V was pared by 4 bases and J by 2 bases, with 7 bases of the junction left unmatched. This CDR3 region has 16 residues. Germline V gene lookup returns CDR1 SGDLS and CDR2 YYNGEE. The CDR3 sequence is CASSTGTGGFQETQYF. The CDR3 region has the DNA TGTGCCAGCAGCACCGGGACAGGGGGTTTTCAAGAGACCCAGTACTTC.

The chain recombines TRBV4-3 with TRBJ2-1; D perhaps matches TRBD2 (6 bases). The CDR3 has 15 amino acids. Trimming stripped 0 bases from V and 8 bases from J, with 14 bases between. Germline V gene data show CDR1 as LGHNA and CDR2 as YSLEER. In DNA, the CDR3 is TGCGCCAGCAGCCAAGATCGTGGGCGGAGGGATGAGCAGTTCTTC. Translation: CASSQDRGRRDEQFF.

The rearrangement joins TRBV7-3 to TRBJ2-3, with D hard to call. CDR1 SGHTA and CDR2 FQGTGA come from the germline V gene. This CDR3 spans 15 amino acids. V lost 0 bases and J lost 0, with 7 bases in between. The CDR3 region has the DNA TGTGCCAGCAGCTTAACGGGCAGCAGCACAGATACGCAGTATTTT. This sequence encodes CASSLTGSSTDTQYF.

The genes are TRBV7-6 and TRBJ2-3; TRBD2 matches at 7 bases. Germline trimming cut 3 bases from V and 2 bases from J; bases unmatched to any gene: 5. The CDR3 consists of 15 residues. Per germline, CDR1 SGHVS and CDR2 FNYEAQ. CDR3 sequence (DNA): TGTGCCAGCAGCTTTGCGGGGGAGGACACAGATACGCAGTATTTT. It is translated as CASSFAGEDTDTQYF.

The gene calls are TRBV13 and TRBJ2-7; perhaps TRBD1 as D (6 bases). Germline V gene sequence: CDR1 PRHDT, CDR2 FYEKMQ (reference sequence). Trimming stripped 4 bases from V and 2 bases from J, with 12 bases between. CDR3 length: 14 amino acids. The CDR3: CASSSRTGTYEQYV. CDR3 coding DNA: TGTGCCAGCAGCTCCCGCACAGGGACCTACGAGCAGTACGTC.

The chain carries TRBV6-5 and TRBJ2-3; TRBD2 might be the D (6 bases). The CDR3 has 16 amino acids. Germline assignment: CDR1 MNHEY and CDR2 SVGAGI. Trimming took 2 bases from V and 1 from J, leaving 13 bases between them. The CDR3 coding sequence is TGTGCCAGCAGTTACGGTAGGGACTTGGGCACAGATACGCAGTATTTT. It translates to CASSYGRDLGTDTQYF.

V usage is TRBV13 and J usage is TRBJ1-2; D is perhaps TRBD1 (5 bases). CDR3 length: 15 residues. The germline CDR1 and CDR2 sequences are PRHDT and FYEKMQ (reference sequence). Trimming removed 6 bases from V and 8 bases from J, with 22 bases in between. CDR3 amino acids: CASSRSGGAVGGYTF. DNA of the CDR3: TGTGCCAGCAGTCGATCGGGAGGGGCGGTAGGGGGCTACACCTTC. The entire variable domain, with the rest obtained from reference TRBV13 and TRBJ1-2, is as follows: AAGVIQSPRHLIKEKRETATLKCYPIPRHDTVYWYQQGPGQDPQFLISFYEKMQSDKGSIPDRFSAQQFSDYHSELNMSSLELGDSALYFCASSRSGGAVGGYTFGSGTRLTVV.

The chain carries TRBV28 and TRBJ2-1; possibly TRBD1 for D (6 bases). The CDR3 is made up of 12 amino acids. Trimming removed 5 bases from V and 9 bases from J, with 11 bases in between. Germline V gene data show CDR1 as MDHEN and CDR2 as SYDVKM. In DNA, the CDR3 is TGTGCCAGCAGTGAAACAGGGTCTGAGCAGTTCTTC. As protein: CASSETGSEQFF.

The V gene is TRBV4-2, the J gene TRBJ1-1, with a weak D call TRBD1 (5 bases). The V end was cut by 4 bases, the J end by 3 bases, with 15 bases between. There are 15 residues in the CDR3. Looked up from germline, CDR1 is LGHNA and CDR2 is YNFKEQ. For the CDR3, the DNA is TGTGCCAGCAGCCCCCTGGTTAGGGGTCACACTGAAGCTTTCTTT. Translated, it gives CASSPLVRGHTEAFF.

This clone has more than one count but fewer than ten. The chain carries TRBV2 and TRBJ2-1, with D possibly TRBD2 on 6 matching bases. The CDR3 sequence is 11 residues long. The V gene lost 5 bases and the J gene lost 10 bases, with 9 bases spanning the gap. Germline CDR1 reads SNHLY; CDR2 reads FYNNEI. CDR3 amino acids: CASSPGSEQFF. The CDR3 nucleotides read TGTGCCAGCAGTCCCGGGAGCGAGCAGTTCTTC.